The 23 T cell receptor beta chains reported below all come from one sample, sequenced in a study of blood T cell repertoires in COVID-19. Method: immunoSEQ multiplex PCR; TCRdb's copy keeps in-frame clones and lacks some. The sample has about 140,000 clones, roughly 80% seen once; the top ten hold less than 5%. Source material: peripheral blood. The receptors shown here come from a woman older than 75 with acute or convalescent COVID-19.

This chain's CDR3 is CSHTRGDTEAFF. The CDR3 DNA reads TGCAGCCACACACGGGGAGACACTGAAGCTTTCTTT. The rearrangement joins TRBV29-1 to TRBJ1-1; D remains ambiguous. This CDR3 is 12 amino acids long. The germline V and J ends were trimmed by 8 bases and 3 bases, with 13 bases remaining between them. Germline CDR1 and CDR2: SQVTM and ANQGSEA.

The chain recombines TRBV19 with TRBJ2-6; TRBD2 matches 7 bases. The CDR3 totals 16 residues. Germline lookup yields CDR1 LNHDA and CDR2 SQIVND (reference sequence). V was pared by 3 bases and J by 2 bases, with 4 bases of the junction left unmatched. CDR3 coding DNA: TGTGCCAGTAGTATTTTACGGGGGGCTGGGGCCAACGTCCTGACTTTC. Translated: CASSILRGAGANVLTF. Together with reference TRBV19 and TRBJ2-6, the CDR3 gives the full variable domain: DGGITQSPKYLFRKEGQNVTLSCEQNLNHDAMYWYRQDPGQGLRLIYYSQIVNDFQKGDIAEGYSVSREKKESFPLTVTSAQKNPTAFYLCASSILRGAGANVLTFGAGSRLTVL.

The DNA of the CDR3 is TGTGCCAGTAGTATGGCGGGACAGGGGAGGATAGAAGCTTTCTTT. Amino acid sequence: CASSMAGQGRIEAFF. The rearrangement links TRBV19 to TRBJ1-1, with 10 bases identical to TRBD1. CDR3 length equals 15 residues. Germline V gene data show CDR1 as LNHDA and CDR2 as SQIVND (reference sequence). With V trimmed by 3 bases and J by 8 bases, 9 bases remained unmatched.

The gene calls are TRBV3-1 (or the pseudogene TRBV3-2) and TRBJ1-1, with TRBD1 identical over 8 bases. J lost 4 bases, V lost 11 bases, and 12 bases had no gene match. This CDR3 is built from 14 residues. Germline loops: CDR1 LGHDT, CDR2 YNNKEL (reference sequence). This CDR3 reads CAVTGAARGTEAFF. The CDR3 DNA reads TGTGCCGTGACAGGGGCGGCTCGGGGCACTGAAGCTTTCTTT.

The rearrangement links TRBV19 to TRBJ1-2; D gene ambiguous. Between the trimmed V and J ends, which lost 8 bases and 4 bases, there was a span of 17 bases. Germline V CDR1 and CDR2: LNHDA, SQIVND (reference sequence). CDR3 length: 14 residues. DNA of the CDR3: TGTGCCAGTTCCGCCCAGGCCGTAGGCTATGGCTACACCTTC. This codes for CASSAQAVGYGYTF.

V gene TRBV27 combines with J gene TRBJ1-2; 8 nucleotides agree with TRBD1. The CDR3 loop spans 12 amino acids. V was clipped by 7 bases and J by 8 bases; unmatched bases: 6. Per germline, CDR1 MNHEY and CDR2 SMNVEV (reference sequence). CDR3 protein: CASTTGDGGYTF. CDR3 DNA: TGTGCCAGCACGACAGGGGATGGGGGCTACACCTTC.

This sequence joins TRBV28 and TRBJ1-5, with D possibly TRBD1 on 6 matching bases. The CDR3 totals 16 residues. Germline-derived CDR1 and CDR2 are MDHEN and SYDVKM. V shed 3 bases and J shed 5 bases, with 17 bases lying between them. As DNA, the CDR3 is TGTGCCAGCAGTTTGAAGGGCAGGGGTCGGGATCAGCCCCAGCATTTT. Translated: CASSLKGRGRDQPQHF.

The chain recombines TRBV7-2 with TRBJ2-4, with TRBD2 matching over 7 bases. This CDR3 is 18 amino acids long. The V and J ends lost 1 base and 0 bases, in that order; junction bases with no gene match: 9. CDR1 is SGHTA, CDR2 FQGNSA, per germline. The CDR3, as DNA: TGTGCCAGCAGCTTAGTAGGACTGAGCGGGGTAGCCAAAAACATTCAGTACTTC. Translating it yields CASSLVGLSGVAKNIQYF.

CDR3 in DNA: TGTGCCAGCAGCTTACCCAGGGGAGCGTGGGTCGCTGAAGCTTTCTTT. This gives the protein CASSLPRGAWVAEAFF. The chain joins TRBV7-9 to TRBJ1-1; possibly TRBD1 for D (6 bases). This CDR3 spans 16 amino acids. Trimming pared 2 bases from V and 6 bases from J, leaving 19 bases between. CDR1 and CDR2 from the germline V gene are SEHNR and FQNEAQ (reference sequence).

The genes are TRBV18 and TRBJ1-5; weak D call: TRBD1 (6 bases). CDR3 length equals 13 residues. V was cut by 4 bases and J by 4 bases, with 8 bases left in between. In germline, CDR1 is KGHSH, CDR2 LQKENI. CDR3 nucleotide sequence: TGTGCCAGCTCACAGGGGGTTAATCAGCCCCAGCATTTT. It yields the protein CASSQGVNQPQHF.

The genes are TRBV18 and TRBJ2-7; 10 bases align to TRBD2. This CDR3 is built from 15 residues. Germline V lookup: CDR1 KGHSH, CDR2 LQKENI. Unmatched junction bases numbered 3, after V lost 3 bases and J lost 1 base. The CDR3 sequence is CASSPVLAGSYEQYF. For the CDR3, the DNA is TGTGCCAGCTCACCCGTACTAGCGGGATCCTACGAGCAGTACTTC.

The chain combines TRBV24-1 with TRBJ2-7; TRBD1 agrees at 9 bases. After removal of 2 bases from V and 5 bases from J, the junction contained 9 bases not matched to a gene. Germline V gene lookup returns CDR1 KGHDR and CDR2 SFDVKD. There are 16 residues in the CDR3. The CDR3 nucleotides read TGTGCCACCAGTGATTCGAGGACAGGGGCCCTTGACGAGCAGTACTTC. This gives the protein CATSDSRTGALDEQYF.

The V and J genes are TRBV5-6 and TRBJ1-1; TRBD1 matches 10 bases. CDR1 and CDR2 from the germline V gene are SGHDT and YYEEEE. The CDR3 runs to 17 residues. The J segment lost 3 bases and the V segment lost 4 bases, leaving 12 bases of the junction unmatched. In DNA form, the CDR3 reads TGTGCCAGCAGCCAGACAGGGGGCAGTGGGGTAGACACTGAAGCTTTCTTT. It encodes CASSQTGGSGVDTEAFF. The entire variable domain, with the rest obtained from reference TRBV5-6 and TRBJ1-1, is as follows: DAGVTQSPTHLIKTRGQQVTLRCSPKSGHDTVSWYQQALGQGPQFIFQYYEEEERQRGNFPDRFSGHQFPNYSSELNVNALLLGDSALYLCASSQTGGSGVDTEAFFGQGTRLTVV.

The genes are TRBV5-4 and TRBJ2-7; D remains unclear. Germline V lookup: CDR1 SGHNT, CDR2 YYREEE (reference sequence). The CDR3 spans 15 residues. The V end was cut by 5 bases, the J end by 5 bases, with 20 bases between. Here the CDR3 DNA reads TGTGCCAGCAGAAAGAAAGCTTCTTCAATCGACGAGCAGTACTTC. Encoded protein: CASRKKASSIDEQYF.

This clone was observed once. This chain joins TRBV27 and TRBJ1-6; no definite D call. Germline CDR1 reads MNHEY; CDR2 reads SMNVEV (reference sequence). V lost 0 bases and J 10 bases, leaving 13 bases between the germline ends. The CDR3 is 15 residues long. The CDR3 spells CASSLSRYSGSPLHF. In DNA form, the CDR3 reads TGTGCCAGCAGTTTATCGAGGTATTCGGGATCACCCCTCCACTTT.

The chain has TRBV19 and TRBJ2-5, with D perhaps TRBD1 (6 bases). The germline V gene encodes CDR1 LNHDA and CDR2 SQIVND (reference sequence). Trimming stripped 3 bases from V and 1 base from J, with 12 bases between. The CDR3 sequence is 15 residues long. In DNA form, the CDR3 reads TGTGCCAGTAGTATGTACAGGGATCTCCAAGAGACCCAGTACTTC. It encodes CASSMYRDLQETQYF.

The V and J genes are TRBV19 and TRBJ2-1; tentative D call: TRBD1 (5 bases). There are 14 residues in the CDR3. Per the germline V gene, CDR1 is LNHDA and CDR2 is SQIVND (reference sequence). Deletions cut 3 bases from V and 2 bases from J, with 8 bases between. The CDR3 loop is CASSMGPAYNEQFF. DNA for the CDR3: TGTGCCAGTAGTATGGGGCCAGCCTACAATGAGCAGTTCTTC.

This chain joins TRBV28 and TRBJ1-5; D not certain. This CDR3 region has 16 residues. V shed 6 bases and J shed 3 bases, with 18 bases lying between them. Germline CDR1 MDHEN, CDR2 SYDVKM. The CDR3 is CASRRQGSPNNQPQHF. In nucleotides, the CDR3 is TGTGCCAGCAGAAGACAAGGATCCCCCAACAATCAGCCCCAGCATTTT.

The CDR3 DNA reads TGTGCCAGCAGTGACTCCCCAGCGGCCTCCTACAATGAGCAGTTCTTC. It specifies CASSDSPAASYNEQFF. The chain employs TRBV6-4 and TRBJ2-1, with D possibly being TRBD2 (5 bases). CDR3 length: 16 amino acids. Trimming left V 0 bases short and J 0 bases short, with 9 bases between. Looked up from germline, CDR1 is MRHNA and CDR2 is SNTAGT.

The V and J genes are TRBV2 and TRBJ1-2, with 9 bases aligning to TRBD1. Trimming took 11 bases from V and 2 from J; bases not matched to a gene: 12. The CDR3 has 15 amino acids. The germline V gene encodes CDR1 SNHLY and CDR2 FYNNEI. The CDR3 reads CASRPGQGTNYGYTF. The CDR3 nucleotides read TGTGCCTCACGACCCGGACAGGGGACGAACTATGGCTACACCTTC.

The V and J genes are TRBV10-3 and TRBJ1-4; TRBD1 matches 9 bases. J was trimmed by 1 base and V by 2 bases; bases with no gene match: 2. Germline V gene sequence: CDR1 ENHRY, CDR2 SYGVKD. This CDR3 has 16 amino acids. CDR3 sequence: CAISERDRETNEKLFF. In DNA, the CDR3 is TGTGCCATCAGTGAGCGGGACAGGGAAACTAATGAAAAACTGTTTTTT.

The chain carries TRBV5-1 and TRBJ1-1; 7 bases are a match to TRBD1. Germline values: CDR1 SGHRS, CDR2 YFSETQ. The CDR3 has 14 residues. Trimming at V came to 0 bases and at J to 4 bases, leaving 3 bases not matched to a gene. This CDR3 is CASSLGGGVTEAFF. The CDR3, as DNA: TGCGCCAGCAGCTTGGGAGGGGGCGTCACTGAAGCTTTCTTT.

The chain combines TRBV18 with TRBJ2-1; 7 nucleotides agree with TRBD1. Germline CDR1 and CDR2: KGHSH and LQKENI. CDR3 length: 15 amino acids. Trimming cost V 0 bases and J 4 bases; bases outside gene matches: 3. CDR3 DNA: TGTGCCAGCTCACCACCTGGACAGGAGTACAATGAGCAGTTCTTC. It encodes CASSPPGQEYNEQFF.